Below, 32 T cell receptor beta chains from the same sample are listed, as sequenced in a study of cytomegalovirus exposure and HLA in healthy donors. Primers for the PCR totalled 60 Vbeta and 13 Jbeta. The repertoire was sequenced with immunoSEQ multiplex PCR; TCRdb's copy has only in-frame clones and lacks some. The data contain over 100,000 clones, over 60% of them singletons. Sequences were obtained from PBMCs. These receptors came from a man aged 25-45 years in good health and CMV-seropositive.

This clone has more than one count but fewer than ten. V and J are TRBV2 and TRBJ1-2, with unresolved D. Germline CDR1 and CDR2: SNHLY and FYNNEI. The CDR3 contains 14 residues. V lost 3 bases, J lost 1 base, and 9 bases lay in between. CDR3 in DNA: TGTGCCAGCAGTGACCTCGGCGGTAACTATGGCTACACCTTC. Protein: CASSDLGGNYGYTF. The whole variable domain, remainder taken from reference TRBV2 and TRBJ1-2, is EPEVTQTPSHQVTQMGQEVILRCVPISNHLYFYWYRQILGQKVEFLVSFYNNEISEKSEIFDDQFSVERPDGSNFTLKIRSTKLEDSAMYFCASSDLGGNYGYTFGSGTRLTVV.

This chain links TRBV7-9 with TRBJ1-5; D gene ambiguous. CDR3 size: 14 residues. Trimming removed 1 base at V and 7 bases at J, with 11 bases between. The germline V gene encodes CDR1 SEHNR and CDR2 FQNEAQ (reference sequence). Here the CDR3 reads CASSLDSFLQPQHF. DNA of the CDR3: TGTGCCAGCAGCTTAGACTCGTTTTTGCAGCCCCAGCATTTT.

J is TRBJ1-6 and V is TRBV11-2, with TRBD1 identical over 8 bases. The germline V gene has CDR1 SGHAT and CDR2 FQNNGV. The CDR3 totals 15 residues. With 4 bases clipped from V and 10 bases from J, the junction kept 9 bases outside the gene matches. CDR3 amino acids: CASSSDRVLESPLHF. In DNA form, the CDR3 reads TGTGCCAGCAGCTCGGACAGGGTCCTAGAGTCACCCCTCCACTTT.

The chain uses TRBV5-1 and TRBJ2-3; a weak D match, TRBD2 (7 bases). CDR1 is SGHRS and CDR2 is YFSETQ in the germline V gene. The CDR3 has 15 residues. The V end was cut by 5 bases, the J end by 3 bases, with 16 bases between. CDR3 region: CASSGTGGSTDTQYF. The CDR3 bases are TGCGCCAGCAGTGGGACGGGGGGCAGTACAGATACGCAGTATTTT. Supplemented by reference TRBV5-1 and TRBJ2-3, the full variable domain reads KAGVTQTPRYLIKTRGQQVTLSCSPISGHRSVSWYQQTPGQGLQFLFEYFSETQRNKGNFPGRFSGRQFSNSRSEMNVSTLELGDSALYLCASSGTGGSTDTQYFGPGTRLTVL.

The CDR3 region has the DNA TGCGCCAGCAGCCCCAGAACGGACAGGCGGGCGGAAGCTTTCTTT. Translation: CASSPRTDRRAEAFF. This chain connects TRBV5-1 to TRBJ1-1; the match to TRBD1 covers 7 bases. Germline trimming cut 4 bases from V and 8 bases from J; bases unmatched to any gene: 14. The CDR3 covers 15 residues. Germline V gene lookup returns CDR1 SGHRS and CDR2 YFSETQ. Supplemented by reference TRBV5-1 and TRBJ1-1, the full variable domain reads KAGVTQTPRYLIKTRGQQVTLSCSPISGHRSVSWYQQTPGQGLQFLFEYFSETQRNKGNFPGRFSGRQFSNSRSEMNVSTLELGDSALYLCASSPRTDRRAEAFFGQGTRLTVV.

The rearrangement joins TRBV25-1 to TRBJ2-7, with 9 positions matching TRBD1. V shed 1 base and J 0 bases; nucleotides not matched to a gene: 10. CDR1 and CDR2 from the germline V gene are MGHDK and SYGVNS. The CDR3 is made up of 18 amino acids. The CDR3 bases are TGTGCCAGCAGTGAATGGGACAGGGTGGGACAAAGCTCCTACGAGCAGTACTTC. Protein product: CASSEWDRVGQSSYEQYF.

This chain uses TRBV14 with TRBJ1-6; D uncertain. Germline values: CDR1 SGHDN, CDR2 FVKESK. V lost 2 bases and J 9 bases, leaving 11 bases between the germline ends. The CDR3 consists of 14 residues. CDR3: CASSQREGSSPLHF. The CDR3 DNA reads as TGTGCCAGCAGCCAACGGGAGGGTTCTTCACCCCTCCACTTT.

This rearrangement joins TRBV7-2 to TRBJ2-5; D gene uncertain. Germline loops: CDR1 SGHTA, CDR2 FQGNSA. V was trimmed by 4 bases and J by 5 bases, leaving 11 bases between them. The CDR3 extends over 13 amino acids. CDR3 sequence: CASSSSLRETQYF. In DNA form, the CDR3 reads TGTGCCAGCAGCTCCTCGTTGAGGGAGACCCAGTACTTC.

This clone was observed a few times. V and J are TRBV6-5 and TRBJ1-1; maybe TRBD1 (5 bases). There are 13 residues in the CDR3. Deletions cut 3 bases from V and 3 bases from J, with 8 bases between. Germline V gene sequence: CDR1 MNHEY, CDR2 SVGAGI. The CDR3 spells CASSYQGDTEAFF. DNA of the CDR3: TGTGCCAGCAGTTATCAAGGGGACACTGAAGCTTTCTTT.

CDR3 bases: TGTGCCAGCAGCCCCGGGACAGGGGGCGAAAAACTGTTTTTT. Its translation: CASSPGTGGEKLFF. The chain couples TRBV9 to TRBJ1-4; 12 bases agree with TRBD1. The CDR3 runs 14 residues. Germline CDR1 reads SGDLS; CDR2 reads YYNGEE. J gave up 8 bases and V 4 bases, and 3 bases lay outside the gene matches.

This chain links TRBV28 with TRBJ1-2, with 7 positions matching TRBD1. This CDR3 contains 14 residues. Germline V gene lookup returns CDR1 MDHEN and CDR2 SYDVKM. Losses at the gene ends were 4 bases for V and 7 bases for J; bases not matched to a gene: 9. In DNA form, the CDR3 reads TGTGCCAGCAGTTCCCGGACAGGCCGGGGTGGCTACACCTTC. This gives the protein CASSSRTGRGGYTF.

The DNA for the CDR3 is TGTGCCAGCAGCCCTGACAGATCCAGGACCACTGAAGCTTTCTTT. This translates into CASSPDRSRTTEAFF. The chain carries TRBV2 and TRBJ1-1, with TRBD1 as a possible D gene (5 bases). CDR1 is SNHLY and CDR2 is FYNNEI in the germline V gene. The CDR3 contains 15 residues. Trimming stripped 6 bases from V and 4 bases from J, with 18 bases between.

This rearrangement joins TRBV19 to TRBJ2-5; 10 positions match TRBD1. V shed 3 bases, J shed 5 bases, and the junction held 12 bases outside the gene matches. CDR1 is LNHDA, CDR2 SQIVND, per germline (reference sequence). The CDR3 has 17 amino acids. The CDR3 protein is CASSMLSGTGEGETQYF. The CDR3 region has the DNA TGTGCCAGTAGTATGTTAAGTGGGACAGGGGAAGGGGAGACCCAGTACTTC.

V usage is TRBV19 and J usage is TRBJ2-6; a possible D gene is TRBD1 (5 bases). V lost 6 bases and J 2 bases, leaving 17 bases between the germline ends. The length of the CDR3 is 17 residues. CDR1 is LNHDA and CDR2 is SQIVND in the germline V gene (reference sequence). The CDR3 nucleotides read TGTGCCAGTAGCCCAGGGCTACTGGGCGCTGGGGCCAACGTCCTGACTTTC. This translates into CASSPGLLGAGANVLTF.

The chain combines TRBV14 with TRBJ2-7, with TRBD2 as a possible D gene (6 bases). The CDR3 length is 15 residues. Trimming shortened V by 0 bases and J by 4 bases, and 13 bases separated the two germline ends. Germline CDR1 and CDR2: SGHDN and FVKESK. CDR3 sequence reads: CASSQEGGDWYEQYF. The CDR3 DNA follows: TGTGCCAGCAGCCAAGAGGGCGGGGATTGGTACGAGCAGTACTTC.

This CDR3 is CAISGPGQGYEQYF. DNA of the CDR3: TGTGCCATCAGTGGGCCGGGACAGGGGTACGAGCAGTACTTC. The chain links TRBV10-3 to TRBJ2-7; the match to TRBD1 covers 10 bases. In germline, CDR1 is ENHRY, CDR2 SYGVKD. This CDR3 comprises 14 residues. The V segment lost 4 bases and the J segment 4 bases; nucleotides outside the gene matches: 4.

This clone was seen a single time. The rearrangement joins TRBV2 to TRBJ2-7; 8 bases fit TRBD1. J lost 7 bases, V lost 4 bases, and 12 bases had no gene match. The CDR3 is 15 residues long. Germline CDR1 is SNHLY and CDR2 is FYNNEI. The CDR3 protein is CASSAVTGAPGEQYF. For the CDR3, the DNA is TGTGCCAGCAGTGCGGTGACAGGGGCCCCGGGGGAGCAGTACTTC.

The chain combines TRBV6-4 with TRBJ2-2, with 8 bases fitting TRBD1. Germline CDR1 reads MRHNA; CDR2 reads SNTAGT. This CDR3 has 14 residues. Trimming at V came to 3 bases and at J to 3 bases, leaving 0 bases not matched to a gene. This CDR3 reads CASSEDRDTGELFF. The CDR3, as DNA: TGTGCCAGCAGTGAGGACAGGGACACCGGGGAGCTGTTTTTT.

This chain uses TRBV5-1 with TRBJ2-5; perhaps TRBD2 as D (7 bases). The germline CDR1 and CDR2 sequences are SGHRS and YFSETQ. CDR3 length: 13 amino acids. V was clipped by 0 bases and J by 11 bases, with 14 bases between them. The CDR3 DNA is TGCGCCAGCAGCTTGGAGGGGGGGCAAGAGCAGTACTTC. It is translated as CASSLEGGQEQYF.

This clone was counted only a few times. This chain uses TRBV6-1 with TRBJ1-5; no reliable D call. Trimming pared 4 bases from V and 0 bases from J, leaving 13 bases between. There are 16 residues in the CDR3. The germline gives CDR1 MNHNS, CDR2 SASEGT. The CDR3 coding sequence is TGTGCCAGCAGTGGGGCAGAGGGCCTTAGCAATCAGCCCCAGCATTTT. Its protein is CASSGAEGLSNQPQHF.

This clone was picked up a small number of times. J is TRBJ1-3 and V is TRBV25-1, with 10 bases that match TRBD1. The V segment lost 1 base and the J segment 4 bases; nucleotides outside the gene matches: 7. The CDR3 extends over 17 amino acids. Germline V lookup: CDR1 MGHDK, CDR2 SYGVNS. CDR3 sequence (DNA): TGTGCCAGCAGTGAATTAGCGGGACAGGGGAGCGGAAACACCATATATTTT. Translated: CASSELAGQGSGNTIYF.

The CDR3 nucleotides are TGTGCCAGCAGCTTAGTTGGCCCTAATTCACCCCTCCACTTT. Translating it yields CASSLVGPNSPLHF. This chain connects TRBV7-9 to TRBJ1-6; D gene ambiguous. V dropped 1 base and J dropped 6 bases, with 7 bases sitting between them. CDR1 and CDR2 (germline): SEHNR, FQNEAQ (reference sequence). The CDR3 extends over 14 amino acids.

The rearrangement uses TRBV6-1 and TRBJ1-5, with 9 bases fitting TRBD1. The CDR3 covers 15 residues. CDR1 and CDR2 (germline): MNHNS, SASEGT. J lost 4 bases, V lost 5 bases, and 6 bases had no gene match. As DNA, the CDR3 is TGTGCCAGCAGTCCTATGACAGGGGGTAATCAGCCCCAGCATTTT. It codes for CASSPMTGGNQPQHF.

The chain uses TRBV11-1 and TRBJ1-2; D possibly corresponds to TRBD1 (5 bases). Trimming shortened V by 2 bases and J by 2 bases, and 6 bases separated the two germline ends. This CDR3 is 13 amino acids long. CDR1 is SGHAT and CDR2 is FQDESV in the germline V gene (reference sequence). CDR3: CASSLSGNYGYTF. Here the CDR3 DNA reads TGTGCCAGCAGCTTATCAGGGAACTATGGCTACACCTTC.

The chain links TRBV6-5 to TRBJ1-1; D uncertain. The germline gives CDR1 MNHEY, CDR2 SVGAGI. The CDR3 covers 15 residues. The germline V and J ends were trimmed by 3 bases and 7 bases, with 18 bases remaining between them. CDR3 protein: CASSYSVNAEGEAFF. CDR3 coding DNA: TGTGCCAGCAGTTATTCGGTGAACGCTGAGGGTGAAGCTTTCTTT.

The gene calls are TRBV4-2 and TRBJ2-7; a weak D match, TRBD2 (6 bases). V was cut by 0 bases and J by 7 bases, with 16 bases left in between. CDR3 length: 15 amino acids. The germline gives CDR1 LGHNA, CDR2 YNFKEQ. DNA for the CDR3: TGTGCCAGCAGCCAAGATCCGGCGGGAATTAAGGAGCAGTACTTC. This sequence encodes CASSQDPAGIKEQYF.

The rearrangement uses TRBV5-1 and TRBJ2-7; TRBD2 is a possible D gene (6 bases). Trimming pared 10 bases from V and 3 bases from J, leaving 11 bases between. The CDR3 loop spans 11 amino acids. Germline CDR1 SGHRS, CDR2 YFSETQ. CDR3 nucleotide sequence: TGCGCCGGCGGGACCCACTACGAGCAGTACTTC. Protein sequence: CAGGTHYEQYF.

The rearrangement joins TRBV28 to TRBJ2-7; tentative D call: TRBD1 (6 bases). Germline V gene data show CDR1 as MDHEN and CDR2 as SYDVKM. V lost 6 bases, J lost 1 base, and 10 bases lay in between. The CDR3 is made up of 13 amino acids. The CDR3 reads CASRQGRSYEQYF. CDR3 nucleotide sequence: TGTGCCAGCAGACAGGGACGGTCCTACGAGCAGTACTTC.

The CDR3 coding sequence is TGCGCCAGCAGCGGGGACTCCCCCTCCTCTGATACGCAGTATTTT. Translated: CASSGDSPSSDTQYF. The chain links TRBV10-2 to TRBJ2-3; possible D gene TRBD2, 6 bases. Germline CDR1 is WSHSY and CDR2 is SAAADI. This CDR3 is built from 15 residues. V dropped 6 bases and J dropped 6 bases, with 19 bases sitting between them.

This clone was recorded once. This CDR3 reads CASSYLQGNEQYF. DNA for the CDR3: TGTGCCAGCAGTTACTTACAGGGAAACGAGCAGTACTTC. The V call is TRBV6-6, the J call TRBJ2-7; TRBD1 might be the D (6 bases). The CDR3 has 13 amino acids. Trimming pared 1 base from V and 5 bases from J, leaving 9 bases between. CDR1 is MNHNY, CDR2 SVGAGI, per germline (reference sequence).

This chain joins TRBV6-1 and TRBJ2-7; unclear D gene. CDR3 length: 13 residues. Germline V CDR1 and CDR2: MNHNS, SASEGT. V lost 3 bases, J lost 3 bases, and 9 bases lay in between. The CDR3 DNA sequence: TGTGCCAGCAGTGAGGGCCAGTACTACGAGCAGTACTTC. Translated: CASSEGQYYEQYF.

CDR3 amino acids: CASSPQGAPDTQYF. As DNA, the CDR3 is TGTGCCAGCAGCCCACAGGGAGCCCCAGATACGCAGTATTTT. This sequence joins TRBV11-3 and TRBJ2-3; weak D call: TRBD1 (6 bases). Germline CDR1 reads SGHNT; CDR2 reads YENEEA. Trimming pared 5 bases from V and 4 bases from J, leaving 13 bases between. The CDR3 contains 14 residues.